This T cell receptor (beta chain) was recorded in a study of CD8+ T cells in alopecia areata. Overall study: Each day, treated patients took oral tofacitinib twice, at 5 to 10 mg per dose.

The study team obtained lesional scalp punch biopsies and peripheral blood from alopecia areata patients. The CDR3 runs 16 residues. Per the germline V gene, CDR1 is GTSNPN and CDR2 is SVGIG (reference sequence). V lost 4 bases, J lost 4 bases, and 12 bases stayed unmatched. The authors extracted RNA and reverse transcribed it into cDNA as the sequencing template. The method was immunoSEQ multiplex PCR; TCRdb's version includes in-frame clones alone and lacks a portion of them. The sample lists 150,000 to 200,000 clones; 63% were seen once. This TCR derives from a human donor with alopecia areata. The sample consisted of CD4+ T cells sorted from blood, taken at week 0. The rearrangement joins TRBV30 to TRBJ1-2, with 10 bases that match TRBD1. The CDR3 is CAWITGTGENVYGYTF. CDR3 DNA: TGTGCCTGGATTACCGGGACAGGGGAGAACGTCTATGGCTACACCTTC.